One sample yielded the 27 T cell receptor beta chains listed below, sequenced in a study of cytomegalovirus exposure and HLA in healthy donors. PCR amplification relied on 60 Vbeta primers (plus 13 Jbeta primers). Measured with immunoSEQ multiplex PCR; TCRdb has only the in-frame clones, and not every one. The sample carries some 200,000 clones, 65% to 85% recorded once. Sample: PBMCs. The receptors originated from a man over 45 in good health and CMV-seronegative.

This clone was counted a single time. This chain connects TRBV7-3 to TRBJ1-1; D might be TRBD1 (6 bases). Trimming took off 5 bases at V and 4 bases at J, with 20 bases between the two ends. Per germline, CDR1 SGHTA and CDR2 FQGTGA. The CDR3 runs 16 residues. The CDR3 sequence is CASSLWGGDRSTEAFF. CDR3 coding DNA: TGTGCCAGCAGCCTGTGGGGGGGCGACCGCAGCACTGAAGCTTTCTTT.

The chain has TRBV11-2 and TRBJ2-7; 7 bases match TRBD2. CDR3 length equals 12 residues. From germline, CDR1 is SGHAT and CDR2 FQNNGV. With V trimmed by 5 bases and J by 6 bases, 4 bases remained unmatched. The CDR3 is CASSPGGGEQYF. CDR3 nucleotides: TGTGCCAGCAGCCCTGGGGGGGGCGAGCAGTACTTC.

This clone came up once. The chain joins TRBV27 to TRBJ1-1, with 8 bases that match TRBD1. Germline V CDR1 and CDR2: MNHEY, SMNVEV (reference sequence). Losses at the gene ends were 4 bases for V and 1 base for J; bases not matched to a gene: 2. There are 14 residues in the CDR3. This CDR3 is CASSWGTGNTEAFF. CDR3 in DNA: TGTGCCAGCAGTTGGGGGACAGGGAACACTGAAGCTTTCTTT.

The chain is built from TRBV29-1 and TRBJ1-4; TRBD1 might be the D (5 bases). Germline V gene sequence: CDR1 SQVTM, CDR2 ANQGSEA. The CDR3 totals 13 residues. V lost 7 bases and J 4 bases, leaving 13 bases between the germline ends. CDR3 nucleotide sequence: TGCAGCGCCGAGACAGACCATAATGAAAAACTGTTTTTT. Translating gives CSAETDHNEKLFF. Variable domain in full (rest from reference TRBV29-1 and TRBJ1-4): SAVISQKPSRDICQRGTSLTIQCQVDSQVTMMFWYRQQPGQSLTLIATANQGSEATYESGFVIDKFPISRPNLTFSTLTVSNMSPEDSSIYLCSAETDHNEKLFFGSGTQLSVL.

CDR3: CASSSLGTGDTGELFF. For the CDR3, the DNA is TGCGCCAGCAGCTCCTTGGGGACAGGTGACACCGGGGAGCTGTTTTTT. V is TRBV5-1 and J is TRBJ2-2; TRBD1 aligns across 8 bases. Germline CDR1 and CDR2: SGHRS and YFSETQ. V shed 3 bases and J 3 bases; nucleotides not matched to a gene: 7. This CDR3 region has 16 residues.

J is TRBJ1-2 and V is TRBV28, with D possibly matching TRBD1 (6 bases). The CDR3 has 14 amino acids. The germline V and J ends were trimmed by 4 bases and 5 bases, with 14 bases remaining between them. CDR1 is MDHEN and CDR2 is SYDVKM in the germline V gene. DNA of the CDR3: TGTGCCAGCAGTTCGCGAACAGGGCTTTATGGCTACACCTTC. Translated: CASSSRTGLYGYTF.

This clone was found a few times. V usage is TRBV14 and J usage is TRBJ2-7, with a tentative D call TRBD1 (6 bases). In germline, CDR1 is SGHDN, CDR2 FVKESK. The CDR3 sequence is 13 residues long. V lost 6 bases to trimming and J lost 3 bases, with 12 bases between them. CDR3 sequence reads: CASRTGMGYEQYF. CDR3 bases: TGTGCCAGCAGAACAGGGATGGGCTACGAGCAGTACTTC.

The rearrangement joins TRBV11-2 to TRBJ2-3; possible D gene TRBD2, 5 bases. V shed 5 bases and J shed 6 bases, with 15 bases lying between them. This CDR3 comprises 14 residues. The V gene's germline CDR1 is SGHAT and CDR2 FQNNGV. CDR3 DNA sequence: TGTGCCAGCAGCCGAGCCGGGAATCATGATACGCAGTATTTT. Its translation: CASSRAGNHDTQYF.

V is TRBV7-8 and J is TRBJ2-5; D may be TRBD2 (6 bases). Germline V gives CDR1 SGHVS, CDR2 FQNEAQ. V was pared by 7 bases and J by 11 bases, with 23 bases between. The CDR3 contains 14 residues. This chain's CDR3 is CASKEGTSYGEQYF. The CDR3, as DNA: TGTGCCAGCAAAGAAGGGACTTCGTACGGGGAGCAGTACTTC.

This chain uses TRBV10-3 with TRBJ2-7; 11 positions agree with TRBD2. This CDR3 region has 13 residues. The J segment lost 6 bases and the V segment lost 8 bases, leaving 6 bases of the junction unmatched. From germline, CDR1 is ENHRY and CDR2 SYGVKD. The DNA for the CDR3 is TGTGCCATCGCCGAAGGACTAGCGGGCGAGCAGTACTTC. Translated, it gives CAIAEGLAGEQYF.

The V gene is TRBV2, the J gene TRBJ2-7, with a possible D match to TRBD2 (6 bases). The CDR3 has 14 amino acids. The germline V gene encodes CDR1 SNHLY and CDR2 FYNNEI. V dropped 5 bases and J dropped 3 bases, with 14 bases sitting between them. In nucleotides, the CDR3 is TGTGCCAGCAGTCGGACTGGGGGGAGCTACGAGCAGTACTTC. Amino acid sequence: CASSRTGGSYEQYF.

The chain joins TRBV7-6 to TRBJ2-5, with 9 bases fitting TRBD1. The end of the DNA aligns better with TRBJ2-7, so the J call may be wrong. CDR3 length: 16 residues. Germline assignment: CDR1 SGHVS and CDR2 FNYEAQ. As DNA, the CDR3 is TGTGCCAGCAGCCATGCCGGGACAGGGAACTCCTACGAGCAGTACTTC. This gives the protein CASSHAGTGNSYEQYF.

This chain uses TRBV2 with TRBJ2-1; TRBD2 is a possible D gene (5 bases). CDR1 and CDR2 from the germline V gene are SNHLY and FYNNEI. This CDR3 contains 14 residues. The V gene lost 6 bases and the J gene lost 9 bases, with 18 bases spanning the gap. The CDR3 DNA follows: TGTGCCAGCAGCACGGAGCGGTCCTTAAGTGAGCAGTTCTTC. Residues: CASSTERSLSEQFF.

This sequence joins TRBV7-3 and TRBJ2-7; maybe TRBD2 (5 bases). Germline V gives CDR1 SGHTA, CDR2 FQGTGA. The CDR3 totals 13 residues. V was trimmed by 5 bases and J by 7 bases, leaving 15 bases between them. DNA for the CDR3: TGTGCCAGCAGCCCGTCGGCCTCGGGGGAGCAGTACTTC. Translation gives CASSPSASGEQYF.

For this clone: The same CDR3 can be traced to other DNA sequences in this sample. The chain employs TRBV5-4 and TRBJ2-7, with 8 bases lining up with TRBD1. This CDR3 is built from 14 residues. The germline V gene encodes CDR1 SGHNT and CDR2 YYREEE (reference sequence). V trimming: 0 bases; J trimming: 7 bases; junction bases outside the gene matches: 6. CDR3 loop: CASSLVQGAEEQYF. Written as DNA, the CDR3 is TGTGCCAGCAGCTTGGTGCAGGGGGCGGAGGAGCAGTACTTC.

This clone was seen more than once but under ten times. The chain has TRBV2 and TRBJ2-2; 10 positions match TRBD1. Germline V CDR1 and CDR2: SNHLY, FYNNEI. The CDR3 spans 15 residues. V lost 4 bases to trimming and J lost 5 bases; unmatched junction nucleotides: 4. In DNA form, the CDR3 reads TGTGCCAGCAGTGGGGACAGGGGCCCGACCGGGGAGCTGTTTTTT. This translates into CASSGDRGPTGELFF.

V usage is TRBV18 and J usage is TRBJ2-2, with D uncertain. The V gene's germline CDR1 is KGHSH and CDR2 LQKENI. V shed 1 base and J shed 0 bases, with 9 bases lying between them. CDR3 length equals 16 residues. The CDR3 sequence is CASSPQLQSNTGELFF. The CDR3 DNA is TGTGCCAGCTCACCACAGTTACAGTCGAACACCGGGGAGCTGTTTTTT.

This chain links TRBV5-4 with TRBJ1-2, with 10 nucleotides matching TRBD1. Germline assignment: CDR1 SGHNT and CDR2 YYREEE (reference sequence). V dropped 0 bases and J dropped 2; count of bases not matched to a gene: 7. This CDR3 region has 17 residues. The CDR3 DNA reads TGTGCCAGCAGCTTGGCGAGTGGACAGGGGGTAAACTATGGCTACACCTTC. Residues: CASSLASGQGVNYGYTF.

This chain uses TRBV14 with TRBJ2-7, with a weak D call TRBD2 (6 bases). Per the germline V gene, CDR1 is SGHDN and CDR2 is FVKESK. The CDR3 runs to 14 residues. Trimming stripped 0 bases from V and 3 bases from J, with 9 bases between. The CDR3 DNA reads TGTGCCAGCAGCCAAGACGGGGGTATCTACGAGCAGTACTTC. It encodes CASSQDGGIYEQYF.

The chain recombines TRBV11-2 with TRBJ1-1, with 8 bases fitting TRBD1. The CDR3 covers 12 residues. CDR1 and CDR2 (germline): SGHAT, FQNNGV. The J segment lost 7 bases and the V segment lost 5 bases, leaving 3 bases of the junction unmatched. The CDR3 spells CASSLGTGEAFF. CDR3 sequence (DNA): TGTGCCAGCAGCCTAGGGACAGGTGAAGCTTTCTTT.

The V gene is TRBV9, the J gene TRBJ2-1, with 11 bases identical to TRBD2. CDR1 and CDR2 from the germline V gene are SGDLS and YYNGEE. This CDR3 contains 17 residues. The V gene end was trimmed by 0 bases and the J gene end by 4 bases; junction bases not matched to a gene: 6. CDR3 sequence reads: CASSVVEWTSGYNEQFF. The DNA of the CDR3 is TGTGCCAGCAGCGTAGTCGAGTGGACTAGCGGGTACAATGAGCAGTTCTTC. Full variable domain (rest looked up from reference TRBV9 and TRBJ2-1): DSGVTQTPKHLITATGQRVTLRCSPRSGDLSVYWYQQSLDQGLQFLIQYYNGEERAKGNILERFSAQQFPDLHSELNLSSLELGDSALYFCASSVVEWTSGYNEQFFGPGTRLTVL.

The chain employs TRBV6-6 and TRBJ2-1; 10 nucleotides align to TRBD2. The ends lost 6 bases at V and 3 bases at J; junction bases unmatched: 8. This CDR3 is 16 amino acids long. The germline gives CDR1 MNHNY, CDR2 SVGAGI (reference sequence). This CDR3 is CASSLHGTSDYNEQFF. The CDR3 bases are TGTGCCAGCAGCCTACATGGGACTAGCGACTACAATGAGCAGTTCTTC.

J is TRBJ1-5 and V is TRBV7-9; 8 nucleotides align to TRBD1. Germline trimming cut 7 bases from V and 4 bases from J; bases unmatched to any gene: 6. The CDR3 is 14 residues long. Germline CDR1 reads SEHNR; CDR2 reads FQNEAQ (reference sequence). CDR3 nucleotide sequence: TGTGCCAGCACCGGACAGGGAGGTAATCAGCCCCAGCATTTT. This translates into CASTGQGGNQPQHF.

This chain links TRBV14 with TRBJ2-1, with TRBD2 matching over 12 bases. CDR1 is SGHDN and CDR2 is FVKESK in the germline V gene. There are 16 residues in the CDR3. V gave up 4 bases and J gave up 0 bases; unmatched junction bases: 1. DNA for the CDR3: TGTGCCAGCAGCCTGACTAGCGGGAGCTCCTACAATGAGCAGTTCTTC. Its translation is CASSLTSGSSYNEQFF.

This CDR3 reads CASSNRDTGSANYGYTF. The CDR3 DNA sequence: TGTGCCAGCAGCAACCGGGACACGGGATCTGCTAACTATGGCTACACCTTC. The genes are TRBV21-1 and TRBJ1-2; the D call in the table, TRBD1, was not verified against the DNA. TRBV21-1 is shown as a pseudogene. The CDR3 is 17 amino acids.

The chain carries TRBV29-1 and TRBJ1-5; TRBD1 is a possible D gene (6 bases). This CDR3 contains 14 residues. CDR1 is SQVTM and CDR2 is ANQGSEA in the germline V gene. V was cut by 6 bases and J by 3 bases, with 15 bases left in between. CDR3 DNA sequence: TGCAGCGTCAGTGGGACATCTTCCAATCAGCCCCAGCATTTT. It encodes CSVSGTSSNQPQHF.

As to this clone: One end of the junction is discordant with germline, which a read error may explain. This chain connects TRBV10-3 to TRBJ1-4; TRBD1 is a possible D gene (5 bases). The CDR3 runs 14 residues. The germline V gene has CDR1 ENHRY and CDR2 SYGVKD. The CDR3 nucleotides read TGTGCCACCAGTTGGCCAGGGTCTAATGAAAAACTGTTTTTT. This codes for CATSWPGSNEKLFF.